This TCR beta chain is drawn from a study of T cell responses to AZD1222 COVID-19 vaccine. Study-wide results and limits: Spike-wide vaccine-associated CD4 TCRs dominated at 160-218 and 743-854.

Here immunoSEQ multiplex PCR was the method, and the copy in TCRdb shows in-frame clones only, minus some. The table records around 180,000 clones, around 94% of them present only once. The CDR3 consists of 15 residues. Germline V gene sequence: CDR1 MNHEY, CDR2 SMNVEV (reference sequence). J was trimmed by 4 bases and V by 0 bases; bases with no gene match: 5. To note about this clone: The antigen is not known.

This TCR derives from an adult who received the AZD1222 COVID-19 vaccine. The chain uses TRBV27 and TRBJ1-1; 7 bases agree with TRBD1. The source was peripheral blood, collected 28 days after the second AZD1222 dose. CDR3 in amino acids: CASSLSPTGVTEAFF. The CDR3 DNA sequence: TGTGCCAGCAGTTTATCTCCCACAGGGGTCACTGAAGCTTTCTTT.